This passage covers 4 T cell receptor beta chains from one sample sequenced in a study of persistence of HIV-infected CD4 T cells. This was the immunoSEQ version 4 assay in survey mode. TCRdb keeps only in-frame clones here, not all; method: immunoSEQ multiplex PCR. The profile covers tens of thousands of clones, with around 89% appearing a single time and 0.4% to 0.6% taken by the ten largest. This nonspecific control used anti-CD3/anti-CD28 bead stimulation of CD4+ T cells. Responding CD4+ T cells were sorted by upregulation of both CD40 ligand and CD69. Their target antigens are unknown. The sample was CD4+ T cells sorted from PBMCs after roughly 19-hour stimulation, taken from a patient who received antiretroviral therapy. The receptor set was obtained from an adult woman with HIV who was CMV-seropositive.

This chain joins TRBV10-3 and TRBJ1-1; 9 bases align to TRBD1. Germline CDR1 ENHRY, CDR2 SYGVKD. This CDR3 region has 16 residues. The junction had 11 bases not matched to a gene; V was cut back by 4 bases and J by 5 bases. CDR3 amino acids: CAISAVWGQGGTEAFF. The CDR3 nucleotides read TGTGCCATCAGTGCAGTTTGGGGACAGGGAGGAACTGAAGCTTTCTTT.

J is TRBJ2-7 and V is TRBV3-1 (or the pseudogene TRBV3-2), with 10 bases lining up with TRBD2. The J segment lost 6 bases and the V segment lost 0 bases, leaving 14 bases of the junction unmatched. The CDR3 length is 18 residues. Germline values: CDR1 LGHDT, CDR2 YNNKEL (reference sequence). Here the CDR3 DNA reads TGTGCCAGCAGCCAAGATAGGCTAGCGGGGGCCGAAGGCTCCGAGCAGTACTTC. Protein sequence: CASSQDRLAGAEGSEQYF.

This clone came up once. The rearrangement joins TRBV10-3 to TRBJ2-3; TRBD2 matches at 14 bases. Germline CDR1 is ENHRY and CDR2 is SYGVKD. With V trimmed by 7 bases and J by 0 bases, 9 bases remained unmatched. The CDR3 is 18 residues long. CDR3 DNA sequence: TGTGCCATCACCGGACTAGCGGGGGGCCTACCTAGCACAGATACGCAGTATTTT. This translates into CAITGLAGGLPSTDTQYF.

The genes are TRBV7-3 and TRBJ2-2; D is unclear. The CDR3 covers 12 residues. Germline loops: CDR1 SGHTA, CDR2 FQGTGA. Trimming stripped 5 bases from V and 0 bases from J, with 1 base between. The CDR3: CASSPNTGELFF. The CDR3 region has the DNA TGTGCCAGCAGCCCGAACACCGGGGAGCTGTTTTTT.